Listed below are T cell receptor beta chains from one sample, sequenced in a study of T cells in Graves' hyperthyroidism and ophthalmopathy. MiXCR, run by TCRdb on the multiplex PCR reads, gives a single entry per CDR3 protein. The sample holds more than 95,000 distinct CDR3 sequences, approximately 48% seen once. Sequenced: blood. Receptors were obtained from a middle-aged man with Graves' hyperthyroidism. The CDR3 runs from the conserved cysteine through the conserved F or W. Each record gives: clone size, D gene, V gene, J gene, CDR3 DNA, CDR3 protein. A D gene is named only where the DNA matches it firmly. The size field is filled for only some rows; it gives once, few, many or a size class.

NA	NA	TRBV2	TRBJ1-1	TGTGCCAGCAGTGACGAGGGGGGGCTCGATACTGAAGCTTTCTTT	CASSDEGGLDTEAFF
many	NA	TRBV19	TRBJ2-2	TGTGCCAGTAGCCCGGGACGGGGTGCCGGGGAGCTGTTTTTT	CASSPGRGAGELFF
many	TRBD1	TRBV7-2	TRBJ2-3	TGTGCCAGCAGCTTCGGGGACAGGATGAGCACAGATACGCAGTATTTT	CASSFGDRMSTDTQYF
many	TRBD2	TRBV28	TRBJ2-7	TGTGCCAGCAGTTTGACTAGCGGGAGGGCGCAGTACTTC	CASSLTSGRAQYF
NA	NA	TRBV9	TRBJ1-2	TGTGCCAGCAGCGTAGGGACGGCCTATGGCTGCACCTTC	CASSVGTAYGCTF
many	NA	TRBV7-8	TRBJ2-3	TGTGCCAGCAGCTTAGGCCCAAGCTTTGGCGCAGATACGCAGTATTTT	CASSLGPSFGADTQYF
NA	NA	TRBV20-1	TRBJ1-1	TGCAGTGCTAGAGGACAGTCGAACACTGAAGCTTTCTTT	CSARGQSNTEAFF
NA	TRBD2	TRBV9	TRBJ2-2	TGTGCCAGCAGCGTCGAGGGGACTAGCGAGACCGGGGAGCTGTTTTTT	CASSVEGTSETGELFF
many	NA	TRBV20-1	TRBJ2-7	TGCAGTGCAAGAACCGGGGGCGCGCAGTACTTC	CSARTGGAQYF
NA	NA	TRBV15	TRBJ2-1	TGTGCCACCAGCAGTCAAATCCCGAAAGGGAATGAGCCGTGCTTC	CATSSQIPKGNEPCF
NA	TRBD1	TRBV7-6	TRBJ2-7	TGTGCCAGCAGCTTAGCGGCAGGGGGCGGGTTCGAGCAGTACTTC	CASSLAAGGGFEQYF
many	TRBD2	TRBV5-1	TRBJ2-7	TGCGCCAGCAGCTTCGGGGGGTACGAGCAGTACTTC	CASSFGGYEQYF
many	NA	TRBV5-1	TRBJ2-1	TGCGCCAGCTCCCCGGAGAGTGCGTTCTCTGAGCAGTTCTTC	CASSPESAFSEQFF
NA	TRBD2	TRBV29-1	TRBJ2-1	TGCAGCCTTGGACTAGCGGGAAGCTACAATGAGCAGTTCTTC	CSLGLAGSYNEQFF
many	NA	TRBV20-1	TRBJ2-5	TGCAGTGCCCGGACCGCGGAAGTGACCCAGTACTTC	CSARTAEVTQYF
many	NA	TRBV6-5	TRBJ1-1	TGTGCCAGCAGAACACAACAGGAAAGGGAAGCTTTCTTT	CASRTQQEREAFF
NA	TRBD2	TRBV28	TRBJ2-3	TGTGCCAGCAGTTTAGGGGCTAGCGGGAGTGGCACAGATACGCAGTATTTT	CASSLGASGSGTDTQYF
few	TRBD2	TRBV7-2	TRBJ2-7	TGTGCCAGCAGTTTGAATTTAGCGGGGATCTCCTACGAGCAGTACTTC	CASSLNLAGISYEQYF
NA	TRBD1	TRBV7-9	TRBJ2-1	TGTGCCAGCAGCGGCCACAGGGGGCGCACAGATACGCAGTTCTTC	CASSGHRGRTDTQFF
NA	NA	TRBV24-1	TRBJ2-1	TGTGCCACCAGTGATGCGCGGGCTAGAAGCAATGAGCAGTTCTTC	CATSDARARSNEQFF
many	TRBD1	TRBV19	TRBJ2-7	TGTGCCAGTAGTCAAACCGGGACAGGGACACGGGTGCAGTACTTC	CASSQTGTGTRVQYF
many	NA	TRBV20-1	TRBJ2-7	TGCAGTAATAACCCCCCGACAGGATCCTACGAGCAGTACTTC	CSNNPPTGSYEQYF
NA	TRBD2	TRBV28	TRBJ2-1	TGTGCCAGCAGAATAGCGGGAGGGCCGGGGGATGAGCAGTTCTTC	CASRIAGGPGDEQFF
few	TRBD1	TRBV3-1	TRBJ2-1	TGTGCCAGCAGCCCCCACAGGCAGGGGGACAATGAGCAGTTCTTC	CASSPHRQGDNEQFF